This T cell receptor beta chain was identified during a study of cytomegalovirus exposure and HLA in healthy donors. Findings of the study overall: Later analysis placed DRB1 highest and HLA-C lowest in TCR association rates, which differed by HLA locus. Earlier findings revealed that most TCR beta V segments proved productive either about 90% or about 30% of the time.

The CDR3 is made up of 16 amino acids. CDR1 SGHRS and CDR2 YFSETQ come from the germline V gene. The V gene lost 0 bases and the J gene lost 1 base, with 10 bases spanning the gap. In the case of this clone: Its antigen is not known.

Use of 60 Vbeta and 13 Jbeta primers characterized the PCR. The table came from immunoSEQ multiplex PCR; TCRdb's copy has only in-frame clones and leaves some out. The data contain more than 75,000 clones, approximately 84% of them seen just once; the ten biggest clones take up around 6%. The TCR sequence derives from a woman under 30 in good health and CMV-seropositive. The sample taken for sequencing was PBMCs. V gene TRBV5-1 combines with J gene TRBJ2-2; D is unclear. The CDR3 bases are TGCGCCAGCAGCTTGGCCACACGACAGAACACCGGGGAGCTGTTTTTT. It translates to CASSLATRQNTGELFF.